The rows below give T cell receptor beta chains drawn from one sample of a study of blood T cell repertoires in COVID-19. Profiled with immunoSEQ multiplex PCR; TCRdb holds only in-frame clones, not every one. The sample lists approximately 41,000 clones, about four fifths occurring once. Sequences were obtained from peripheral blood. Receptors originate from a man aged 35 to 55 with active or convalescent COVID-19. The CDR3 runs from the conserved cysteine through the conserved F or W. Each record gives: clone size, J gene, V gene, D gene, CDR3 DNA, CDR3 protein. The D gene is left open where the match is weak. Not all rows give a size; the values are once, few, many and, for expanded clones, a class.

>-|TRBJ1-5|TRBV28|TRBD1
TGTGCCAGCAGTTCAGCCCCCGGGACAGGGGGCTCGGTAAGCAATCAGCCCCAGCATTTT
CASSSAPGTGGSVSNQPQHF
>-|TRBJ1-1|TRBV4-2|-
TGTGCCACGCGCGAGGATGGTGGGGGGGTCATCACTGAAGCTTTCTTT
CATREDGGGVITEAFF
>once|TRBJ2-7|TRBV27|TRBD2
TGTGCCAGCAGTTTTATAGCGGGTCCCTACGAGCAGTACTTC
CASSFIAGPYEQYF
>-|TRBJ2-5|TRBV19|-
TGTGCCAGTAGCCCAACAGACCGGGGGACCCAGTACTTC
CASSPTDRGTQYF
>-|TRBJ1-3|TRBV27|-
TGTGCCAGCAGTTTAATCAGCCCCCGGGCTGGAAACACCATATATTTT
CASSLISPRAGNTIYF
>few|TRBJ2-1|TRBV10-3|-
TGTGCCATACAAATCTCGGGACACTACAATGAGCAGTTCTTC
CAIQISGHYNEQFF
>-|TRBJ2-5|TRBV6-5|TRBD1
TGTGCCAGCAGTAGACGACAGGGTGGAGAGACCCAGTACTTC
CASSRRQGGETQYF
>few|TRBJ2-6|TRBV9|-
TGTGCCAGCAGCGTAGGCAGCTCTGGGGCCAACGTCCTGACTTTC
CASSVGSSGANVLTF
>-|TRBJ2-7|TRBV27|TRBD1
TGTGCCAGCAGTTCTGGACAGGGGGCCTACGAGCAGTACTTC
CASSSGQGAYEQYF
>-|TRBJ2-7|TRBV27|TRBD2
TGTGCCAGCAGTGCCGGGACTAGCGGGACGGGTGAGCAGTACTTC
CASSAGTSGTGEQYF
>-|TRBJ1-1|TRBV5-6|TRBD1
TGTGCCAGCAGAGGACAGGCGAACACTGAAGCTTTCTTT
CASRGQANTEAFF
>once|TRBJ2-3|TRBV19|TRBD1
TGTGCCAGTAGACCCGGGACAGGAATGTCAGATACGCAGTATTTT
CASRPGTGMSDTQYF
>few|TRBJ2-7|TRBV5-4|TRBD2
TGTGCCAGCAGCTTGGTAGCGGGAGAGGCCGAGCAGTACTTC
CASSLVAGEAEQYF
>once|TRBJ2-3|TRBV6-2/TRBV6-3|-
TGTGCCAGCAGTTGGAGAGATGGCGCCGGTACGCAGTATTTT
CASSWRDGAGTQYF
>-|TRBJ2-5|TRBV7-9|-
TGTGCCAGCATGAGGGGACACCTAGAGACCCAGTACTTC
CASMRGHLETQYF
>few|TRBJ1-2|TRBV3-1/TRBV3-2|-
TGTGCCAGCAGCCAAGGAAGGAGTGGGTATGGCTACACCTTC
CASSQGRSGYGYTF
>once|TRBJ2-3|TRBV5-1|TRBD1
TGCGCCAGCAAGGATTTGGACAGGGGTTCGGATACGCAGTATTTT
CASKDLDRGSDTQYF
>-|TRBJ2-3|TRBV7-8|-
TGTGCCAGCAGCCCCAGTCATCTCACGCAGTATTTT
CASSPSHLTQYF
>-|TRBJ1-2|TRBV5-1|TRBD1
TGCGCCAGCAGCTGGGACAGGGAGAGCTATGGCTACACCTTC
CASSWDRESYGYTF
>once|TRBJ1-3|TRBV4-1|-
TGCGCCAGCAGCCATTTAAACCTAAACCCTAACACCATATATTTT
CASSHLNLNPNTIYF
>-|TRBJ2-7|TRBV6-1|-
TGTGCCAGCAGTGAAGCGAACTGGTCCTACGAGCAGTACTTC
CASSEANWSYEQYF
>-|TRBJ1-5|TRBV19|-
TGTGCCAGTAGCAGGGTCCGCAATCAGCCCCAGCATTTT
CASSRVRNQPQHF
>few|TRBJ1-2|TRBV24-1|-
TGTGCCACCAGTGATTTTGGCAGTAACTATGGCTACACCTTC
CATSDFGSNYGYTF
>-|TRBJ2-5|TRBV4-2|TRBD2
TGTGCCAGCAGCCAAGAGGGTGTAGCGGGGACAGAGACCCAGTACTTC
CASSQEGVAGTETQYF
>-|TRBJ2-5|TRBV10-1|TRBD2
TGCGCCAGCATCATTCGAGGAACTAGCGGGGAAGAGACCCAGTACTTC
CASIIRGTSGEETQYF
>-|TRBJ2-2|TRBV7-6|TRBD1
TGTGCCAGCAGCCGGGACAGACGAGCGAACACCGGGGAGCTGTTTTTT
CASSRDRRANTGELFF
>-|TRBJ1-5|TRBV6-2/TRBV6-3|-
TGTGCCAGCAGTTCCTCGCAGGGCAGAATTAATCAGCCCCAGCATTTT
CASSSSQGRINQPQHF
>-|TRBJ2-1|TRBV3-1/TRBV3-2|-
TGTGCCAGCAGCCCCTCCAAGCGTAGCTCCTACAATGAGCAGTTCTTC
CASSPSKRSSYNEQFF
>-|TRBJ1-4|TRBV28|-
TGTGCCAGCAGTTTATACGAATACCGGACATTGGCTAATGAAAAACTGTTTTTT
CASSLYEYRTLANEKLFF
>-|TRBJ1-1|TRBV5-4|TRBD1
TGTGCCAGCAGCTCGCCGGGACAGGGGGTGGTTGAAGCTTTCTTT
CASSSPGQGVVEAFF
>-|TRBJ1-1|TRBV4-1|TRBD1
TGCGCCAGCAGCCAAGGACAGGGGGTTACTGAAGCTTTCTTT
CASSQGQGVTEAFF
>-|TRBJ2-5|TRBV6-6|-
TGTGCCAGCAGTTCGGCACAGGCAATGCAAGAGACCCAGTACTTC
CASSSAQAMQETQYF